The 5 T cell receptor beta chains in this list originate from one sample, sequenced in a study of T cells in Graves' hyperthyroidism and ophthalmopathy. Using RNA transcripts as the source, TCR beta CDR3 regions were amplified. The HTBI primer set served for first-round RT-PCR of the TCR CDR3. TCRdb itself ran the multiplex PCR reads through MiXCR, one entry per CDR3 protein. In the table there are 750,000 to 900,000 distinct CDR3 sequences, about two fifths of which are singletons. The sequenced sample consisted of blood. Source of these receptors: a man aged 18 to 30 with Graves' hyperthyroidism.

This clonotype was observed once. The chain carries TRBV6-5 and TRBJ2-7, with D unclear. This CDR3 region has 15 residues. Trimming removed 5 bases from V and 0 bases from J, with 14 bases in between. Germline V lookup: CDR1 MNHEY, CDR2 SVGAGI. Written as DNA, the CDR3 is TGTGCCAGCAGTCACCTATCCCGCAGCTCCTACGAGCAGTACTTC. Its translation is CASSHLSRSSYEQYF.

This chain connects TRBV29-1 to TRBJ1-1; D perhaps matches TRBD1 (5 bases). The CDR3 length is 14 residues. Germline V gene sequence: CDR1 SQVTM, CDR2 ANQGSEA. Trimming removed 0 bases from V and 5 bases from J, with 13 bases in between. The CDR3 loop reads CSVEDRQGVTEAFF. As DNA, the CDR3 is TGCAGCGTTGAAGATCGCCAGGGAGTTACTGAAGCTTTCTTT.

V usage is TRBV7-9 and J usage is TRBJ1-4; 9 bases match TRBD1. The CDR3 length is 17 residues. V lost 0 bases to trimming and J lost 6 bases; unmatched junction nucleotides: 8. In germline, CDR1 is SEHNR, CDR2 FQNEAQ (reference sequence). The DNA for the CDR3 is TGTGCCAGCAGCTTAGCTTTTGGCACAGGGGGCGATGAAAAACTGTTTTTT. It codes for CASSLAFGTGGDEKLFF.

In its sample, this clonotype was seen a few times. V and J are TRBV29-1 and TRBJ1-2; no clear D gene. V was trimmed by 3 bases and J by 1 base, leaving 6 bases between them. Per the germline V gene, CDR1 is SQVTM and CDR2 is ANQGSEA. The CDR3 contains 12 residues. CDR3 DNA: TGCAGCGTTGAGACGGTTAACTATGGCTACACCTTC. Protein: CSVETVNYGYTF.

In regard to this clonotype: The junction shows a germline mismatch at one end, possibly a read error. CDR3 residues: CSAGGVGSSRANVLTF. DNA of the CDR3: TGCAGTGCTGGGGGGGTCGGTAGCTCTAGGGCCAACGTCCTGACTTTC. The V call is TRBV20-1, the J call TRBJ2-6, with 7 bases identical to TRBD2. Germline V CDR1 and CDR2: DFQATT, SNEGSKA (reference sequence). The CDR3 spans 16 residues.